Listed here are 9 T cell receptor beta chains from one sample, sequenced in a study of cytomegalovirus exposure and HLA in healthy donors. The PCR had 60 Vbeta and 13 Jbeta primers. The data were produced by immunoSEQ multiplex PCR, yet TCRdb's version contains in-frame clones alone and is incomplete. Counted here are approximately 150,000 clones, around 73% occurring once; the ten biggest clones make up approximately 5.6%. Sequenced sample: PBMCs. These receptors originate from a woman aged 18 to 35 in good health and CMV-seropositive.

This chain links TRBV5-6 with TRBJ1-6, with 10 bases that match TRBD1. The CDR3 contains 13 residues. V dropped 4 bases and J dropped 10; count of bases not matched to a gene: 2. The germline CDR1 and CDR2 sequences are SGHDT and YYEEEE. CDR3 DNA sequence: TGTGCCAGCAGCCAGGGACAGGGGTCACCCCTCCACTTT. Its translation: CASSQGQGSPLHF. Based on the CDR3 plus reference TRBV5-6 and TRBJ1-6, the full variable domain is DAGVTQSPTHLIKTRGQQVTLRCSPKSGHDTVSWYQQALGQGPQFIFQYYEEEERQRGNFPDRFSGHQFPNYSSELNVNALLLGDSALYLCASSQGQGSPLHFGNGTRLTVT.

The chain joins TRBV30 to TRBJ2-1, with unresolved D. V lost 4 bases and J 3 bases, leaving 4 bases between the germline ends. The V gene's germline CDR1 is GTSNPN and CDR2 SVGIG (reference sequence). The CDR3 length is 11 residues. CDR3 residues: CAWTYYNEQFF. The CDR3 region has the DNA TGTGCCTGGACGTACTACAATGAGCAGTTCTTC.

This clone was detected a few times. The chain uses TRBV28 and TRBJ2-1; 7 bases match TRBD2. CDR3 length: 15 residues. Germline-derived CDR1 and CDR2 are MDHEN and SYDVKM. Trimming removed 6 bases from V and 4 bases from J; junction bases left unmatched: 9. The CDR3 here is CASSLGLGRYNEQFF. The CDR3 nucleotides read TGTGCCAGCAGCCTCGGACTAGGGAGATACAATGAGCAGTTCTTC.

V is TRBV7-9 and J is TRBJ1-5; D remains unclear. Germline CDR1 SEHNR, CDR2 FQNEAQ (reference sequence). The CDR3 runs to 14 residues. V was shortened by 1 base and J by 3 bases, with 7 bases between the two germline ends. The CDR3 DNA is TGTGCCAGCAGCTTAGACGGTCTCAATCAGCCCCAGCATTTT. Amino acids: CASSLDGLNQPQHF.

This clone was counted between two and nine times. This chain joins TRBV6-5 and TRBJ2-5, with 7 nucleotides matching TRBD1. The last part of the DNA fits TRBJ2-7 better; the J call may be wrong. This CDR3 is built from 15 residues. Germline-derived CDR1 and CDR2 are MNHEY and SVGAGI. The CDR3 nucleotides are TGTGCCAGCAGTTACTCACGGACAGGAAGGTACGAGCAGTACTTC. This codes for CASSYSRTGRYEQYF.

V gene TRBV7-8 combines with J gene TRBJ1-2; tentatively, D is TRBD1 (6 bases). Trimming removed 5 bases at V and 4 bases at J, with 20 bases between. The CDR3 spans 16 residues. Germline CDR1 is SGHVS and CDR2 is FQNEAQ. CDR3 coding DNA: TGTGCCAGCAGCGCAACGGGACCGCCCAGGGGCTATGGCTACACCTTC. Its protein product is CASSATGPPRGYGYTF.

This clone occurred once. CDR3 residues: CASSRDRDRGSTEAFF. CDR3 bases: TGTGCCAGTAGCAGAGACCGGGACAGGGGGTCCACTGAAGCTTTCTTT. The chain is built from TRBV19 and TRBJ1-1; TRBD1 matches at 11 bases. V lost 6 bases and J lost 4; bases outside the gene matches: 10. The CDR3 length is 16 residues. Germline V gene sequence: CDR1 LNHDA, CDR2 SQIVND (reference sequence).

CDR3 nucleotide sequence: TGTGCCAGCACCCAGGTCAGCATGAACACTGAAGCTTTCTTT. Its translation: CASTQVSMNTEAFF. The V gene is TRBV6-6, the J gene TRBJ1-1; no clear D. The CDR3 sequence is 14 residues long. From germline, CDR1 is MNHNY and CDR2 SVGAGI (reference sequence). Deletions cut 7 bases from V and 0 bases from J, with 12 bases between.

This clone was detected only a few times. The chain uses TRBV19 and TRBJ1-1; D may be TRBD1 (5 bases). Trimming stripped 10 bases from V and 5 bases from J, with 26 bases between. CDR1 and CDR2 from the germline V gene are LNHDA and SQIVND (reference sequence). CDR3 size: 16 residues. The CDR3 here is CATIDRYPANPTEAFF. The CDR3 coding sequence is TGTGCCACTATAGACAGATATCCGGCGAACCCTACTGAAGCTTTCTTT.